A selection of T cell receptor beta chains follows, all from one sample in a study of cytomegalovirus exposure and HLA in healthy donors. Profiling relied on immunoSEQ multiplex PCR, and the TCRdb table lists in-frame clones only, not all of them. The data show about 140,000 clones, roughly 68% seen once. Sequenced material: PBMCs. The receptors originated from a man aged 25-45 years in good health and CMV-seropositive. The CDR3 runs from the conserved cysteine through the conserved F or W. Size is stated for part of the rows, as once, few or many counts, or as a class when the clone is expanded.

CDR3: CASSPTGQGRYEQYF
V: TRBV5-1
J: TRBJ2-7
size: NA
length: 15

CDR3: CASSQVKAGGFHNEQFF
V: TRBV4-1
J: TRBJ2-1
size: NA
length: 17

CDR3: CATSTTGEGYSNQPQHF
V: TRBV15
J: TRBJ1-5
size: NA
length: 17

CDR3: CASSEGSRGGWRRETQYF
V: TRBV25-1
J: TRBJ2-5
size: NA
length: 18

CDR3: CASSLVQRGSYEQYF
V: TRBV11-1
J: TRBJ2-7
size: NA
length: 15

CDR3: CATGSDRGLGETQYF
V: TRBV15
J: TRBJ2-5
size: few
length: 15

CDR3: CASSLNPTGTEPYEQYF
V: TRBV4-1
J: TRBJ2-7
size: NA
length: 17

CDR3: CASSASVTSTDTQYF
V: TRBV2
J: TRBJ2-3
size: NA
length: 15

CDR3: CASKSGQGNQPQHF
V: TRBV19
J: TRBJ1-5
size: NA
length: 14

CDR3: CASSLGGQAGLYEQYF
V: TRBV5-1
J: TRBJ2-7
size: NA
length: 16

CDR3: CASSTAGRGYNEQFF
V: TRBV28
J: TRBJ2-1
size: NA
length: 15

CDR3: CASSKYEETNYGYTF
V: TRBV5-1
J: TRBJ1-2
size: NA
length: 15

CDR3: CASYPIARLAEAVETQYF
V: TRBV21-1
J: TRBJ2-5
size: NA
length: 18

CDR3: CASSFSGTGGDTQYF
V: TRBV6-1
J: TRBJ2-5
size: few
length: 15

CDR3: CASSLDSSNQPQHF
V: TRBV5-1
J: TRBJ1-5
size: NA
length: 14

CDR3: CASSLSHEGLDGYTF
V: TRBV7-2
J: TRBJ1-2
size: NA
length: 15

CDR3: CASRPQVNYGYTF
V: TRBV27
J: TRBJ1-2
size: NA
length: 13

CDR3: CASSPGQVNYGYTF
V: TRBV6-6
J: TRBJ1-2
size: NA
length: 14

CDR3: CASRSIMNTEAFF
V: TRBV5-4
J: TRBJ1-1
size: NA
length: 13

CDR3: CASRTGGSNQPQHF
V: TRBV6-5
J: TRBJ1-5
size: NA
length: 14

CDR3: CASSLRLDNLAETQYF
V: TRBV5-4
J: TRBJ2-5
size: NA
length: 16

CDR3: CASSYSPRGTDTQYF
V: TRBV6-5
J: TRBJ2-3
size: NA
length: 15

CDR3: CASSPTRTGNYGYTF
V: TRBV6-1
J: TRBJ1-2
size: NA
length: 15

CDR3: CAWSLRRQGGEAFF
V: TRBV30
J: TRBJ1-1
size: few
length: 14

CDR3: CAISEGGFGGGGEQPQHF
V: TRBV10-3
J: TRBJ1-5
size: NA
length: 18

CDR3: CASSIGDRGLTEAFF
V: TRBV19
J: TRBJ1-1
size: once
length: 15

CDR3: CASSLALAGANEQFF
V: TRBV5-1
J: TRBJ2-1
size: NA
length: 15

CDR3: CASSTHSQVGEKLFF
V: TRBV9
J: TRBJ1-4
size: NA
length: 15

CDR3: CASFWGPKPLTTNEKLFF
V: TRBV28
J: TRBJ1-4
size: NA
length: 18

CDR3: CASSVSTGDGYTF
V: TRBV6-1
J: TRBJ1-2
size: NA
length: 13

CDR3: CASSPRGRKTSGGSYEQYF
V: TRBV4-1
J: TRBJ2-7
size: few
length: 19

CDR3: CASNPSGLAGYNEQFF
V: TRBV2
J: TRBJ2-1
size: NA
length: 16

CDR3: CASSDYGTSGNNEQFF
V: TRBV11-2
J: TRBJ2-1
size: NA
length: 16

CDR3: CASTLTGGGTEAFF
V: TRBV19
J: TRBJ1-1
size: few
length: 14

CDR3: CASSSQQGANGYTF
V: TRBV11-3
J: TRBJ1-2
size: NA
length: 14

CDR3: CASSFQEDQPQHF
V: TRBV11-2
J: TRBJ1-5
size: NA
length: 13

CDR3: CASRESGTTYNEQFF
V: TRBV2
J: TRBJ2-1
size: NA
length: 15

CDR3: CASSHRLAAPEDEQFF
V: TRBV4-1
J: TRBJ2-1
size: NA
length: 16

CDR3: CASSYMPRAVDTQYF
V: TRBV27
J: TRBJ2-3
size: NA
length: 15

CDR3: CASSLEPGAYEQYF
V: TRBV7-6
J: TRBJ2-7
size: NA
length: 14

CDR3: CASSPTNTGELFF
V: TRBV4-2
J: TRBJ2-2
size: NA
length: 13

CDR3: CATRGGAQNTEAFF
V: TRBV6-5
J: TRBJ1-1
size: NA
length: 14

CDR3: CASSPDWDSGNTIYF
V: TRBV11-2
J: TRBJ1-3
size: NA
length: 15

CDR3: CASSHPGTGVTYEQYF
V: TRBV14
J: TRBJ2-7
size: NA
length: 16

CDR3: CASRQGTSNGYTF
V: TRBV23-1
J: TRBJ1-2
size: NA
length: 13